This T cell receptor beta chain emerged from a study of cytomegalovirus exposure and HLA in healthy donors. The wider study: Of around 400 genotyped donors, roughly 81% grouped in the Caucasian-associated ancestry cluster.

Unmatched junction bases numbered 6, after V lost 4 bases and J lost 3 bases. CDR1 is LNHDA, CDR2 SQIVND, per germline (reference sequence). The length of the CDR3 is 15 residues. PCR primers comprised 60 Vbeta and 13 Jbeta primers. TCRdb keeps only in-frame clones here, not all; method: immunoSEQ multiplex PCR. The sample consists of around 220,000 clones, about 75% of them appearing once. This receptor was identified in a young man in good health and CMV-seronegative. V is TRBV19 and J is TRBJ2-3; 8 bases align to TRBD1. Material for sequencing was PBMCs. This CDR3 is CASSRGQGWTDTQYF. CDR3 coding DNA: TGTGCCAGTAGTAGAGGACAGGGCTGGACAGATACGCAGTATTTT. Filled out from reference TRBV19 and TRBJ2-3, the complete variable domain reads DGGITQSPKYLFRKEGQNVTLSCEQNLNHDAMYWYRQDPGQGLRLIYYSQIVNDFQKGDIAEGYSVSREKKESFPLTVTSAQKNPTAFYLCASSRGQGWTDTQYFGPGTRLTVL.